A single sample gave rise to the 28 T cell receptor beta chains below, sequenced in a study of technical replicates of blood from several donors. Using immunoSEQ multiplex PCR, the repertoire was profiled, and TCRdb retains in-frame clones only, with some absent. The data contain tens of thousands of clones, 80% to 95% of them singletons. Sequences were obtained from T cells isolated from PBMCs. These receptors were obtained from a human donor in good health.

This clone was seen a single time. This chain uses TRBV27 with TRBJ1-1; D is unresolved. The CDR3 has 14 residues. CDR1 MNHEY and CDR2 SMNVEV come from the germline V gene (reference sequence). V was cut by 10 bases and J by 2 bases, with 17 bases left in between. The CDR3 region is CATPPHSENTEAFF. DNA of the CDR3: TGTGCCACCCCCCCCCACTCCGAAAACACTGAAGCTTTCTTT.

The rearrangement links TRBV19 to TRBJ2-3, with 9 bases that match TRBD2. Trimming at V came to 7 bases and at J to 5 bases, leaving 4 bases not matched to a gene. The CDR3 sequence is 13 residues long. From germline, CDR1 is LNHDA and CDR2 SQIVND (reference sequence). The CDR3 region has the DNA TGTGCCAGTACCCCGACTAGCGGAGATACGCAGTATTTT. It specifies CASTPTSGDTQYF.

This clone has only a few counts. This chain joins TRBV10-1 and TRBJ2-7; a weak D match, TRBD2 (6 bases). V dropped 4 bases and J dropped 6 bases, with 13 bases sitting between them. The CDR3 consists of 13 residues. Germline V gene sequence: CDR1 WNHNN, CDR2 SYGVQD (reference sequence). The chain's CDR3 is CASSVGLRTEQYF. The CDR3 DNA sequence: TGCGCCAGCAGTGTAGGACTACGCACCGAGCAGTACTTC.

J is TRBJ2-2 and V is TRBV2; no clear D. Trimming shortened V by 11 bases and J by 0 bases, and 4 bases separated the two germline ends. Germline V CDR1 and CDR2: SNHLY, FYNNEI. CDR3 size: 11 residues. Here the CDR3 DNA reads TGTGCCTGTACGAACACCGGGGAGCTGTTTTTT. Protein sequence: CACTNTGELFF. Using reference TRBV2 and TRBJ2-2 for the parts outside the CDR3, the full variable domain is EPEVTQTPSHQVTQMGQEVILRCVPISNHLYFYWYRQILGQKVEFLVSFYNNEISEKSEIFDDQFSVERPDGSNFTLKIRSTKLEDSAMYFCACTNTGELFFGEGSRLTVL.

V gene TRBV6-1 combines with J gene TRBJ2-7; 10 nucleotides line up with TRBD2. Trimming removed 1 base from V and 2 bases from J; junction bases left unmatched: 8. The CDR3 contains 17 residues. Germline CDR1 MNHNS, CDR2 SASEGT. The DNA for the CDR3 is TGTGCCAGCAGTGAAGGGCTAGCGGGAGTGAGAGCCTACGAGCAGTACTTC. As protein: CASSEGLAGVRAYEQYF.

V gene TRBV7-6 combines with J gene TRBJ2-1, with 10 bases fitting TRBD2. CDR1 SGHVS and CDR2 FNYEAQ come from the germline V gene. This CDR3 is built from 14 residues. The V gene end was trimmed by 5 bases and the J gene end by 5 bases; junction bases not matched to a gene: 3. The CDR3, as DNA: TGTGCCAGCAGCGAAACTAGCGGGGACAATGAGCAGTTCTTC. This sequence encodes CASSETSGDNEQFF.

A few counts support this clone. The chain combines TRBV4-1 with TRBJ1-1, with D possibly TRBD1 on 6 matching bases. Trimming left V 6 bases short and J 5 bases short, with 16 bases between. The CDR3 is 14 amino acids. Germline CDR1 is MGHRA and CDR2 is YSYEKL. CDR3 residues: CASSLNRVGTEAFF. The CDR3 nucleotides are TGCGCCAGCAGTCTTAACAGGGTCGGTACTGAAGCTTTCTTT.

This clone has only a few counts. CDR3 sequence: CASRQLSQETQYF. Written as DNA, the CDR3 is TGTGCCAGCAGACAGCTCAGCCAAGAGACCCAGTACTTC. This rearrangement joins TRBV27 to TRBJ2-5; D is unclear. The CDR3 consists of 13 residues. Germline V gene data show CDR1 as MNHEY and CDR2 as SMNVEV (reference sequence). V lost 6 bases and J 1 base, leaving 9 bases between the germline ends.

The chain recombines TRBV15 with TRBJ2-3, with D unclear. The germline V gene has CDR1 LNHNV and CDR2 YYDKDF (reference sequence). V was clipped by 1 base and J by 7 bases, with 9 bases between them. CDR3 length: 13 residues. The DNA for the CDR3 is TGTGCCACCAGCAGAGGCTGGCCGAATACGCAGTATTTT. Protein sequence: CATSRGWPNTQYF.

The gene calls are TRBV28 and TRBJ2-5, with TRBD2 as a possible D gene (7 bases). V was shortened by 6 bases and J by 5 bases, with 13 bases between the two germline ends. Germline assignment: CDR1 MDHEN and CDR2 SYDVKM. This CDR3 has 13 amino acids. CDR3 coding DNA: TGTGCCAGCAGACTAGGGGGGGTGGAGACCCAGTACTTC. Amino acids: CASRLGGVETQYF. Full variable domain (outside the CDR3, taken from reference TRBV28 and TRBJ2-5): DVKVTQSSRYLVKRTGEKVFLECVQDMDHENMFWYRQDPGLGLRLIYFSYDVKMKEKGDIPEGYSVSREKKERFSLILESASTNQTSMYLCASRLGGVETQYFGPGTRLLVL.

DNA of the CDR3: TGCGCCAGCAGTCAAAGGTCGGAGGTACTGGAGAATGAGCAGTTCTTC. Translation: CASSQRSEVLENEQFF. The chain combines TRBV23-1 with TRBJ2-1; D may be TRBD2 (5 bases). TRBV23-1 is identified as an open reading frame with a role that is uncertain. CDR3 size: 16 residues. The germline V and J ends were trimmed by 2 bases and 7 bases, with 18 bases remaining between them.

The chain is built from TRBV7-9 and TRBJ2-1; possibly TRBD1 for D (5 bases). V lost 1 base and J lost 6, with 10 bases in between. In germline, CDR1 is SEHNR, CDR2 FQNEAQ (reference sequence). CDR3 length equals 14 residues. This CDR3 is CASSLGQGSNEQFF. CDR3 DNA: TGTGCCAGCAGCTTAGGGCAGGGAAGCAATGAGCAGTTCTTC. The full variable domain, with the rest looked up from reference TRBV7-9 and TRBJ2-1, is DTGVSQNPRHKITKRGQNVTFRCDPISEHNRLYWYRQTLGQGPEFLTYFQNEAQLEKSRLLSDRFSAERPKGSFSTLEIQRTEQGDSAMYLCASSLGQGSNEQFFGPGTRLTVL.

The chain couples TRBV7-9 to TRBJ2-3; 10 positions agree with TRBD2. CDR3 length: 17 residues. The V gene end was trimmed by 2 bases and the J gene end by 3 bases; junction bases not matched to a gene: 8. The germline gives CDR1 SEHNR, CDR2 FQNEAQ (reference sequence). The CDR3 region has the DNA TGTGCCAGCAGCTTACCGCGGCTAGCGGGAGCGACAGATACGCAGTATTTT. It specifies CASSLPRLAGATDTQYF.

V is TRBV14 and J is TRBJ1-6, with TRBD1 matching over 9 bases. The length of the CDR3 is 16 residues. Trimming took 3 bases from V and 9 from J; bases not matched to a gene: 9. Looked up from germline, CDR1 is SGHDN and CDR2 is FVKESK. CDR3 bases: TGTGCCAGCAGCCAGACACAGGGGGCGTTCGGTTCACCCCTCCACTTT. As protein: CASSQTQGAFGSPLHF. Drawing the rest from reference TRBV14 and TRBJ1-6, the complete variable domain is EAGVTQFPSHSVIEKGQTVTLRCDPISGHDNLYWYRRVMGKEIKFLLHFVKESKQDESGMPNNRFLAERTGGTYSTLKVQPAELEDSGVYFCASSQTQGAFGSPLHFGNGTRLTVT.

The V gene is TRBV7-9, the J gene TRBJ2-7; TRBD2 is a possible D gene (7 bases). V lost 11 bases, J lost 4 bases, and 24 bases lay in between. Germline V gene data show CDR1 as SEHNR and CDR2 as FQNEAQ (reference sequence). The CDR3 runs 15 residues. The CDR3 protein is CASRRGGEARYEQYF. The DNA for the CDR3 is TGTGCCTCGAGGAGGGGGGGAGAGGCTCGGTACGAGCAGTACTTC.

V usage is TRBV5-1 and J usage is TRBJ2-7, with 9 bases matching TRBD2. Germline V gene lookup returns CDR1 SGHRS and CDR2 YFSETQ. Trimming took 4 bases from V and 0 from J; bases not matched to a gene: 11. The length of the CDR3 is 17 residues. The CDR3 DNA sequence: TGCGCCAGCAGCGGTATCCTAGCGGGGTATAACTCCTACGAGCAGTACTTC. Translating gives CASSGILAGYNSYEQYF.

V and J are TRBV2 and TRBJ1-5, with D perhaps TRBD1 (5 bases). Per the germline V gene, CDR1 is SNHLY and CDR2 is FYNNEI. The CDR3 length is 14 residues. Trimming took off 4 bases at V and 4 bases at J, with 11 bases between the two ends. The CDR3 region is CASSGTGGNQPQHF. CDR3 coding DNA: TGTGCCAGCAGTGGGACCGGGGGGAATCAGCCCCAGCATTTT.

This chain connects TRBV5-8 to TRBJ2-7; 13 bases agree with TRBD2. The J segment lost 5 bases and the V segment lost 2 bases, leaving 4 bases of the junction unmatched. Germline V gene lookup returns CDR1 SGHTS and CDR2 YDEGEE. CDR3 length: 15 residues. The chain's CDR3 is CASSLGTSGNDEQYF. CDR3 coding DNA: TGTGCCAGCAGCTTAGGGACTAGCGGGAACGACGAGCAGTACTTC.

The chain joins TRBV7-3 to TRBJ1-1; D is ambiguous. Germline V gene sequence: CDR1 SGHTA, CDR2 FQGTGA. V was cut by 3 bases and J by 0 bases, with 5 bases left in between. The CDR3 extends over 13 amino acids. The CDR3 nucleotides read TGTGCCAGCAGCTTTACAGTGAACACTGAAGCTTTCTTT. It specifies CASSFTVNTEAFF.

The chain employs TRBV13 and TRBJ2-2, with 9 bases fitting TRBD1. Germline lookup yields CDR1 PRHDT and CDR2 FYEKMQ (reference sequence). This CDR3 is built from 15 residues. V lost 5 bases and J lost 1; bases outside the gene matches: 2. The CDR3 here is CASSQGQGNTGELFF. The DNA of the CDR3 is TGTGCCAGCAGCCAGGGACAGGGGAACACCGGGGAGCTGTTTTTT.

The rearrangement joins TRBV29-1 to TRBJ2-7; TRBD1 matches at 10 bases. Germline values: CDR1 SQVTM, CDR2 ANQGSEA. V lost 2 bases, J lost 5 bases, and 6 bases stayed unmatched. The CDR3 loop spans 14 amino acids. CDR3 DNA sequence: TGCAGCGTTGAATCGACGGACAGGGGGGACGAGCAGTACTTC. Translated: CSVESTDRGDEQYF.

The chain couples TRBV7-9 to TRBJ2-7; D is perhaps TRBD1 (6 bases). The CDR3 runs 13 residues. Germline V gives CDR1 SEHNR, CDR2 FQNEAQ (reference sequence). Trimming shortened V by 5 bases and J by 6 bases, and 14 bases separated the two germline ends. The CDR3 region has the DNA TGTGCCAGCAGCCCAGGGGCAGGAGTCGAGCAGTACTTC. This codes for CASSPGAGVEQYF.

V gene TRBV6-4 combines with J gene TRBJ1-2, with TRBD1 as a possible D gene (6 bases). CDR1 and CDR2 (germline): MRHNA, SNTAGT. V lost 4 bases and J 8 bases, leaving 17 bases between the germline ends. The CDR3 is 14 residues long. CDR3 sequence (DNA): TGTGCCAGCAGTGGAGAAACAGGGCCGGGGGGCTACACCTTC. Its translation is CASSGETGPGGYTF.

This clone was seen just once. The V call is TRBV19, the J call TRBJ1-5; maybe TRBD1 (5 bases). The CDR3 is made up of 14 amino acids. The germline V and J ends were trimmed by 6 bases and 4 bases, with 13 bases remaining between them. Looked up from germline, CDR1 is LNHDA and CDR2 is SQIVND (reference sequence). The CDR3 is CASSPGGVNQPQHF. Here the CDR3 DNA reads TGTGCCAGTAGCCCCGGGGGGGTTAATCAGCCCCAGCATTTT.

In this sample, this clone turned up once. The rearrangement links TRBV2 to TRBJ2-1, with 11 positions matching TRBD2. Per the germline V gene, CDR1 is SNHLY and CDR2 is FYNNEI. The ends lost 5 bases at V and 10 bases at J; junction bases unmatched: 10. CDR3 size: 15 residues. CDR3 sequence (DNA): TGTGCCAGCAGTTATGTTATAGCGGGAGGGGGGGAGCAGTTCTTC. It translates to CASSYVIAGGGEQFF.

The rearrangement uses TRBV27 and TRBJ2-5; a possible D gene is TRBD2 (6 bases). Deletions cut 2 bases from V and 5 bases from J, with 9 bases between. There are 13 residues in the CDR3. Per the germline V gene, CDR1 is MNHEY and CDR2 is SMNVEV (reference sequence). CDR3 residues: CASSLGGEETQYF. DNA for the CDR3: TGTGCCAGCAGTTTAGGCGGGGAGGAGACCCAGTACTTC.

The chain recombines TRBV6-1 with TRBJ1-1; D remains unclear. The CDR3 spans 14 residues. V was cut by 6 bases and J by 4 bases, with 15 bases left in between. Germline values: CDR1 MNHNS, CDR2 SASEGT. The chain's CDR3 is CASSLQTVSTEAFF. The CDR3 DNA reads TGTGCCAGCAGCCTCCAAACAGTGAGCACTGAAGCTTTCTTT.

The V call is TRBV5-8, the J call TRBJ2-3; 11 bases line up with TRBD2. Losses at the gene ends were 3 bases for V and 1 base for J; bases not matched to a gene: 4. This CDR3 spans 16 amino acids. Germline CDR1 is SGHTS and CDR2 is YDEGEE. In DNA form, the CDR3 reads TGTGCCAGCAGCTCGGGACTAGCGGTAGGCACAGATACGCAGTATTTT. Encoded protein: CASSSGLAVGTDTQYF.